Listed below are T cell receptor beta chains from one sample, sequenced in a study of beta chain features in type 1 diabetes. Measured with immunoSEQ multiplex PCR; TCRdb has only the in-frame clones, and not every one. The sample lists some 500,000 clones, roughly an eighth occurring once. Sequencing was performed on naive CD4+ T cells from blood. These receptors were taken from a woman between 18 and 30 years old in good health. Each CDR3 is given with its conserved first and last residue. The D gene is left open where the match is weak. Size tells how often a clone was seen (once, few, many) or the class of an expanded clone, and some rows leave it out.

J gene	D gene	V gene	clone size	CDR3 protein	CDR3 DNA
TRBJ2-2	.	TRBV7-9	few	CASSRRVGAGELFF	TGTGCCAGCAGCCGCCGCGTTGGAGCCGGGGAGCTGTTTTTT
TRBJ1-2	.	TRBV25-1	few	CASNRIGDYGYTF	TGTGCCAGTAACCGAATAGGGGACTATGGCTACACCTTC
TRBJ1-1	.	TRBV5-1	few	CASSLELGPLNTEAFF	TGCGCCAGCAGCTTGGAGCTTGGGCCCTTGAACACTGAAGCTTTCTTT
TRBJ2-3	.	TRBV29-1	.	CSVPGRDTQYF	TGCAGCGTTCCTGGACGAGATACGCAGTATTTT
TRBJ2-7	.	TRBV19	few	CASSIGSGKISYEQYF	TGTGCCAGTAGTATAGGCTCAGGGAAGATCTCCTACGAGCAGTACTTC
TRBJ1-2	.	TRBV7-2	.	CASSLGRRDYGYTF	TGTGCCAGCAGCTTAGGGAGGAGAGACTATGGCTACACCTTC
TRBJ2-3	.	TRBV7-2	.	CASSLGARMLTDTQYF	TGTGCCAGCAGCTTAGGGGCACGGATGCTCACAGATACGCAGTATTTT
TRBJ2-5	TRBD1	TRBV4-3	few	CASSRGTGIKETQYF	TGCGCCAGCAGCCGAGGGACAGGGATTAAGGAGACCCAGTACTTC
TRBJ2-3	.	TRBV7-8	.	CASSLVYDTRLGDTQYF	TGTGCCAGCAGCTTAGTTTACGATACTAGGCTAGGGGATACGCAGTATTTT
TRBJ2-3	TRBD1	TRBV5-1	.	CASSDREGTDTQYF	TGCGCCAGCAGCGACAGGGAAGGAACAGATACGCAGTATTTT
TRBJ1-2	TRBD1	TRBV9	.	CASSVSVGTDLNYGYTF	TGTGCCAGCAGCGTATCTGTCGGGACAGATCTTAACTATGGCTACACCTTC
TRBJ2-5	.	TRBV6-5	few	CASSHDGKYQETQYF	TGTGCCAGCAGTCACGACGGAAAGTACCAAGAGACCCAGTACTTC
TRBJ2-7	TRBD1	TRBV27	.	CASSSDRVSYEQYF	TGTGCCAGCAGTTCCGACAGGGTCTCCTACGAGCAGTACTTC
TRBJ1-1	.	TRBV6-6	few	CASDVTGGANTEAFF	TGTGCCAGTGATGTAACGGGCGGAGCGAACACTGAAGCTTTCTTT
TRBJ2-1	TRBD2	TRBV7-9	.	CASSYGTSGRYEQFF	TGTGCCAGCAGCTATGGGACTAGCGGGAGATACGAGCAGTTCTTC
TRBJ2-3	.	TRBV6-5	.	CASSYWRTDTQYF	TGTGCCAGCAGTTACTGGCGCACAGATACGCAGTATTTT
TRBJ2-1	.	TRBV19	.	CASSIRGQPYNEQFF	TGTGCCAGTAGTATTCGAGGACAGCCTTACAATGAGCAGTTCTTC
TRBJ1-2	.	TRBV4-3	few	CASSQTPGQNYGYTF	TGCGCCAGCAGCCAAACACCGGGACAAAACTATGGCTACACCTTC
TRBJ2-4	TRBD1	TRBV6-4	few	CASSPTGYQNIQYF	TGTGCCAGCAGCCCGACAGGGTACCAAAACATTCAGTACTTC
TRBJ1-1	.	TRBV7-2	few	CASSSYTEAFF	TGTGCCAGCAGCTCGTACACTGAAGCTTTCTTT
TRBJ2-1	.	TRBV20-1	.	CSARARGEQFF	TGCAGTGCTAGGGCCCGCGGTGAGCAGTTCTTC
TRBJ2-5	TRBD1	TRBV7-9	many	CASSSSDREETQYF	TGTGCCAGCAGCTCCAGCGACAGGGAAGAGACCCAGTACTTC
TRBJ2-1	.	TRBV15	few	CATSRRAFRGLYNEQFF	TGTGCCACCAGCCGCCGGGCCTTCAGGGGCCTCTACAATGAGCAGTTCTTC
TRBJ2-7	.	TRBV6-5	few	CASGGGGEQYF	TGTGCGTCTGGGGGAGGGGGTGAGCAGTACTTC
TRBJ2-3	.	TRBV4-3	.	CASSQGRDTDTQYF	TGCGCCAGCAGCCAGGGCAGGGACACAGATACGCAGTATTTT
TRBJ2-7	.	TRBV4-2	few	CASSHPRGYEQYF	TGTGCCAGCAGCCACCCCAGGGGCTACGAGCAGTACTTC
TRBJ1-1	.	TRBV5-1	.	CASSRDGARDTEAFF	TGCGCCAGCAGCCGGGACGGGGCGCGAGACACTGAAGCTTTCTTT
TRBJ1-2	.	TRBV19	.	CKGLFRDPSNYGYTF	TGTAAAGGGCTCTTTCGGGACCCATCTAACTATGGCTACACCTTC
TRBJ2-7	TRBD1	TRBV11-1	.	CASSETGGYYEQYF	TGTGCCAGCAGCGAAACAGGGGGATACTACGAGCAGTACTTC
TRBJ1-2	.	TRBV18	few	CASSPRERVSYGYTF	TGTGCCAGCTCACCACGGGAGAGGGTGAGCTATGGCTACACCTTC
TRBJ2-1	TRBD1	TRBV4-2	few	CASSQDLRTGLNEQFF	TGTGCCAGCAGCCAAGATCTCCGGACAGGGCTCAATGAGCAGTTCTTC
TRBJ2-1	.	TRBV18	.	CASSPRGASDNEQFF	TGTGCCAGCTCCCCCCGGGGGGCCTCGGACAATGAGCAGTTCTTC
TRBJ2-7	.	TRBV20-1	few	CSASRSNEQYF	TGCAGTGCTAGCAGGTCGAACGAGCAGTACTTC
TRBJ2-4	.	TRBV7-9	few	CASSSSSRGNIQYF	TGTGCCAGCAGCTCTTCCAGTCGGGGGAACATTCAGTACTTC
TRBJ1-4	TRBD1	TRBV7-2	.	CASSIGTGTGEKLFF	TGTGCCAGCAGCATTGGGACAGGGACAGGCGAAAAACTGTTTTTT
TRBJ2-1	.	TRBV7-3	few	CASSARGRSQQFF	TGTGCCAGCAGCGCCCGGGGACGGAGCCAGCAGTTCTTC
TRBJ2-5	.	TRBV29-1	few	CSVSEGARGETQYF	TGCAGCGTATCTGAAGGGGCACGAGGGGAGACCCAGTACTTC
TRBJ1-4	.	TRBV5-1	.	CASSPGGEKLFF	TGCGCCAGCAGCCCCGGCGGTGAAAAACTGTTTTTT
TRBJ2-1	.	TRBV9	.	CASSVAAMGYNEQFF	TGTGCCAGCAGCGTAGCTGCTATGGGATACAATGAGCAGTTCTTC
TRBJ2-2	.	TRBV5-1	.	CASSRAGLTGELFF	TGCGCCAGCAGCCGGGCCGGTCTCACCGGGGAGCTGTTTTTT
TRBJ2-1	.	TRBV19	.	CASSSRQGGYNEQFF	TGTGCCAGTAGTTCCCGACAGGGAGGCTACAATGAGCAGTTCTTC
TRBJ2-3	.	TRBV18	many	CASSPPVTDTQYF	TGTGCCAGCTCACCACCGGTCACAGATACGCAGTATTTT
TRBJ2-7	.	TRBV4-3	few	CASSQVGSYYEQYF	TGCGCCAGCAGCCAAGTAGGCAGTTACTACGAGCAGTACTTC
TRBJ2-1	TRBD2	TRBV18	.	CASSPRGDDEQFF	TGTGCCAGCTCACCGCGGGGGGACGATGAGCAGTTCTTC
TRBJ2-1	TRBD1	TRBV7-9	few	CASSLMGQVPNEQFF	TGTGCCAGCAGCTTAATGGGACAGGTCCCCAATGAGCAGTTCTTC